Included here is one T cell receptor (beta chain) sequence, with context. The antigen is unknown. The data belong to a study of cytomegalovirus exposure and HLA in healthy donors. Points from the study as a whole: The authors later found TCR association rates varying by HLA locus, with DRB1 most and HLA-C fewest. In a later analysis, a missense DCLRE1C variant was linked to TCR beta V- and J-gene trimming.

With 60 Vbeta and 13 Jbeta primers, the PCR was carried out. TCRdb keeps only in-frame clones here, not all; method: immunoSEQ multiplex PCR. In the table there are over 150,000 clones, more than 60% of which are singletons. Sequenced sample: PBMCs. The receptor comes from a woman between 25 and 40 years old in good health and CMV-seropositive.

CDR3 in amino acids: CASTLGTVKNIQYF. The DNA of the CDR3 is TGTGCCAGTACTCTCGGGACAGTTAAAAACATTCAGTACTTC. The chain uses TRBV19 and TRBJ2-4; 7 positions agree with TRBD1. Germline CDR1 is LNHDA and CDR2 is SQIVND (reference sequence). The CDR3 extends over 14 amino acids. The ends lost 7 bases at V and 4 bases at J; junction bases unmatched: 7.